This T cell receptor (beta chain) was recorded in a study of shared clonotypes between healthy human individuals. Whole-study context: CD8 memory received one plate per donor, CD8 naive two, CD4 memory three and CD4 naive three.

There were no recent acute infections or vaccinations among the donors, who were healthy HIV-negative adults. Per germline, CDR1 MDHEN and CDR2 SYDVKM. The CDR3 contains 13 residues. V was trimmed by 3 bases and J by 4 bases, leaving 7 bases between them. Assay used: immunoSEQ multiplex PCR; TCRdb lists only in-frame clones, some missing. The data contain fewer than 1.4 million clones, about 84% of them singletons. To note about this clone: Other DNA sequences within the sample encode an identical CDR3.

The sequence was obtained from a man aged 18 to 30 in good health. Some clones in this sample may be carry-over from other donors' samples. The rearrangement uses TRBV28 and TRBJ1-5; no reliable D call. Sequenced material: memory CD4+ T cells from PBMCs. Stated subset: CD45RA-negative fraction. The CDR3 loop reads CASSLGRNQPQHF. In DNA form, the CDR3 reads TGTGCCAGCAGTTTGGGCAGGAATCAGCCCCAGCATTTT.